The 25 T cell receptor beta chains below all came from one sample that was sequenced in a study of beta chain features in type 1 diabetes. Isolated RNA was reverse transcribed in full, so expressed TCRB transcripts were sequenced. Sequenced by immunoSEQ multiplex PCR; TCRdb stores in-frame clones only, minus some. The sample has a few hundred thousand clones; more than 13% are singletons. Sequenced: naive CD4+ T cells from blood. These receptor sequences come from a woman between 18 and 30 years old in good health.

The genes are TRBV5-1 and TRBJ2-5, with D perhaps matching TRBD2 (7 bases). Germline V CDR1 and CDR2: SGHRS, YFSETQ. V was pared by 0 bases and J by 4 bases, with 10 bases between. The CDR3 covers 14 residues. This CDR3 is CASSLAGEGETQYF. In nucleotides, the CDR3 is TGCGCCAGCAGCTTGGCAGGGGAGGGAGAGACCCAGTACTTC.

This clone was seen only a few times. This chain links TRBV18 with TRBJ2-1; 9 bases align to TRBD1. CDR1 KGHSH and CDR2 LQKENI come from the germline V gene. V lost 0 bases and J lost 10; bases outside the gene matches: 10. The length of the CDR3 is 16 residues. The CDR3 DNA reads TGTGCCAGCTCACCACCGGGGACAGGGCGGTCCGGAGAGCAGTTCTTC. It yields the protein CASSPPGTGRSGEQFF.

This clone has only a few counts. CDR3 loop: CASSPTSGRPPNTGELFF. CDR3 nucleotides: TGTGCCAGCAGCCCGACTAGCGGGAGGCCTCCGAACACCGGGGAGCTGTTTTTT. This rearrangement joins TRBV2 to TRBJ2-2, with 13 bases aligning to TRBD2. This CDR3 region has 18 residues. J was trimmed by 0 bases and V by 6 bases; bases with no gene match: 7. CDR1 is SNHLY and CDR2 is FYNNEI in the germline V gene.

This sequence joins TRBV28 and TRBJ2-3; the D gene is possibly TRBD2 (6 bases). V lost 5 bases to trimming and J lost 4 bases, with 19 bases between them. Germline-derived CDR1 and CDR2 are MDHEN and SYDVKM. This CDR3 has 16 residues. The CDR3 spells CASSPWALTGADTQYF. The CDR3 bases are TGTGCCAGCAGTCCCTGGGCCCTTACGGGGGCAGATACGCAGTATTTT.

The rearrangement uses TRBV27 and TRBJ2-2, with 8 bases lining up with TRBD2. The germline CDR1 and CDR2 sequences are MNHEY and SMNVEV (reference sequence). V gave up 3 bases and J gave up 7 bases; unmatched junction bases: 7. The CDR3 consists of 15 residues. CDR3 DNA: TGTGCCAGCAGTTTCGGGGGGGGGCGCGGCGGGGAGCTGTTTTTT. This sequence encodes CASSFGGGRGGELFF.

The rearrangement links TRBV7-8 to TRBJ1-5; TRBD1 matches 7 bases. The CDR3 is 16 amino acids. The germline V gene encodes CDR1 SGHVS and CDR2 FQNEAQ. V shed 2 bases, J shed 6 bases, and the junction held 10 bases outside the gene matches. The CDR3 nucleotides read TGTGCCAGCAGCTTATCGTCGACAGGGCACGGTCAGCCCCAGCATTTT. Encoded protein: CASSLSSTGHGQPQHF.

This clone has more than one count but fewer than ten. The rearrangement links TRBV29-1 to TRBJ2-7; possible D gene TRBD1, 7 bases. This CDR3 has 14 amino acids. Germline-derived CDR1 and CDR2 are SQVTM and ANQGSEA. Trimming took 7 bases from V and 2 from J, leaving 18 bases between them. The CDR3 sequence: CSGVAGQTTYEQYF. DNA of the CDR3: TGCAGCGGGGTTGCGGGACAGACCACCTACGAGCAGTACTTC.

V and J are TRBV4-3 and TRBJ2-3, with D possibly TRBD2 on 6 matching bases. The germline V gene has CDR1 LGHNA and CDR2 YSLEER. Deletions cut 1 base from V and 7 bases from J, with 21 bases between. This CDR3 region has 17 residues. Here the CDR3 DNA reads TGCGCCAGCAGCCAAGGTGTAGCGGCGGAGAGGACATATACGCAGTATTTT. Its translation is CASSQGVAAERTYTQYF.

This clone was counted a few times. CDR3 nucleotides: TGTGCCAGCAGTTATACTCGAGTCCCCGGGGAGCTGTTTTTT. Protein: CASSYTRVPGELFF. The rearrangement joins TRBV6-6 to TRBJ2-2; D not resolved. V was clipped by 3 bases and J by 6 bases, with 11 bases between them. This CDR3 is built from 14 residues. Germline CDR1 reads MNHNY; CDR2 reads SVGAGI (reference sequence).

This sequence joins TRBV7-2 and TRBJ1-1; D gene ambiguous. The V and J ends lost 4 bases and 0 bases respectively, with 6 bases between them. The CDR3 is 13 residues long. The germline gives CDR1 SGHTA, CDR2 FQGNSA. The CDR3 region is CASSSTLNTEAFF. The CDR3 DNA follows: TGTGCCAGCAGCTCCACACTGAACACTGAAGCTTTCTTT.

The genes are TRBV7-2 and TRBJ2-5; 12 nucleotides align to TRBD2. The ends lost 5 bases at V and 2 bases at J; junction bases unmatched: 9. The CDR3 has 17 residues. The germline gives CDR1 SGHTA, CDR2 FQGNSA. Written as DNA, the CDR3 is TGTGCCAGCAGCCGGGCTCCGGGACTAGCGGGTCAAGAGACCCAGTACTTC. It is translated as CASSRAPGLAGQETQYF.

This clone showed up just a few times. The chain links TRBV19 to TRBJ2-1; tentative D call: TRBD2 (7 bases). Deletions cut 8 bases from V and 6 bases from J, with 17 bases between. This CDR3 has 14 residues. Germline V gene sequence: CDR1 LNHDA, CDR2 SQIVND (reference sequence). For the CDR3, the DNA is TGTGCCAGTTCTAGGGGGGGGCCCCCCAATGAGCAGTTCTTC. It encodes CASSRGGPPNEQFF.

This chain links TRBV18 with TRBJ2-1; TRBD2 matches at 10 bases. Germline CDR1 is KGHSH and CDR2 is LQKENI. Trimming cost V 3 bases and J 5 bases; bases outside gene matches: 4. The CDR3 runs to 15 residues. In DNA form, the CDR3 reads TGTGCCAGCTCACCCCTAGCGGGAGACGACAATGAGCAGTTCTTC. Translating it yields CASSPLAGDDNEQFF. The whole variable domain, remainder taken from reference TRBV18 and TRBJ2-1, is NAGVMQNPRHLVRRRGQEARLRCSPMKGHSHVYWYRQLPEEGLKFMVYLQKENIIDESGMPKERFSAEFPKEGPSILRIQQVVRGDSAAYFCASSPLAGDDNEQFFGPGTRLTVL.

The rearrangement uses TRBV5-1 and TRBJ2-3; D ambiguous. Germline CDR1 SGHRS, CDR2 YFSETQ. The CDR3 has 16 residues. V gave up 0 bases and J gave up 1 base, with 12 bases separating them. The CDR3 is CASSLVSTRGTDTQYF. CDR3 sequence (DNA): TGCGCCAGCAGCTTGGTTTCTACCCGTGGCACAGATACGCAGTATTTT.

This clone was picked up a small number of times. The chain employs TRBV11-3 and TRBJ2-1; 7 nucleotides line up with TRBD2. The germline V gene has CDR1 SGHNT and CDR2 YENEEA. The ends lost 5 bases at V and 5 bases at J; junction bases unmatched: 3. This CDR3 is 13 amino acids long. The CDR3 DNA sequence: TGTGCCAGCAGCCGCGGGAGCCACAATGAGCAGTTCTTC. Amino acid sequence: CASSRGSHNEQFF.

This clone came up a few times. The chain employs TRBV30 and TRBJ1-4, with unresolved D. Trimming stripped 1 base from V and 8 bases from J, with 17 bases between. The CDR3 contains 15 residues. CDR1 GTSNPN and CDR2 SVGIG come from the germline V gene (reference sequence). Written as DNA, the CDR3 is TGTGCCTGGAGTGGGCCAGGAGGGTTTGGCGAAAAACTGTTTTTT. Its translation: CAWSGPGGFGEKLFF. Drawing the rest from reference TRBV30 and TRBJ1-4, the complete variable domain is SQTIHQWPATLVQPVGSPLSLECTVEGTSNPNLYWYRQAAGRGLQLLFYSVGIGQISSEVPQNLSASRPQDRQFILSSKKLLLSDSGFYLCAWSGPGGFGEKLFFGSGTQLSVL.

This clone was seen only a few times. The chain has TRBV19 and TRBJ2-7, with 13 nucleotides matching TRBD2. With V trimmed by 5 bases and J by 7 bases, 8 bases remained unmatched. The germline CDR1 and CDR2 sequences are LNHDA and SQIVND (reference sequence). The CDR3 is 15 residues long. The CDR3 DNA follows: TGTGCCAGTAGTCCGCGGACTAGCGGGAGTGAAGAGCAGTACTTC. This sequence encodes CASSPRTSGSEEQYF.

This sequence joins TRBV27 and TRBJ1-1, with D possibly TRBD1 on 5 matching bases. Trimming removed 5 bases at V and 0 bases at J, with 13 bases between. Germline V CDR1 and CDR2: MNHEY, SMNVEV (reference sequence). There are 15 residues in the CDR3. CDR3 sequence (DNA): TGTGCCAGCAGTGCCTCAAGGGGAATGAACACTGAAGCTTTCTTT. This sequence encodes CASSASRGMNTEAFF.

A note on this clone: The same CDR3 can be traced to other DNA sequences in this sample. The chain carries TRBV28 and TRBJ2-2, with D perhaps TRBD2 (6 bases). The length of the CDR3 is 12 residues. V gave up 10 bases and J gave up 1 base, with 7 bases separating them. From germline, CDR1 is MDHEN and CDR2 SYDVKM. The chain's CDR3 is CATTRNTGELFF. CDR3 coding DNA: TGTGCCACGACTAGGAACACCGGGGAGCTGTTTTTT.

This chain links TRBV11-2 with TRBJ2-3, with 11 bases aligning to TRBD2. The CDR3 is 15 amino acids. The germline CDR1 and CDR2 sequences are SGHAT and FQNNGV. The V and J ends lost 5 bases and 2 bases, in that order; junction bases with no gene match: 3. The CDR3 here is CASSLGLAVTDTQYF. CDR3 DNA: TGTGCCAGCAGCCTGGGACTAGCGGTCACAGATACGCAGTATTTT.

The rearrangement uses TRBV9 and TRBJ1-1; TRBD1 matches 9 bases. The CDR3 spans 17 residues. The J segment lost 1 base and the V segment lost 4 bases, leaving 11 bases of the junction unmatched. Germline V gene data show CDR1 as SGDLS and CDR2 as YYNGEE. CDR3 DNA: TGTGCCAGCAGCTACTCAACCGGGACAGGGCCGAACACTGAAGCTTTCTTT. Its translation: CASSYSTGTGPNTEAFF.

The V and J genes are TRBV19 and TRBJ1-2; 9 bases agree with TRBD1. This CDR3 is 14 amino acids long. The germline V gene encodes CDR1 LNHDA and CDR2 SQIVND (reference sequence). Trimming took 11 bases from V and 6 from J; bases not matched to a gene: 13. The chain's CDR3 is CASTPDRGRDGYTF. The CDR3 nucleotides are TGTGCCTCAACCCCGGACAGGGGAAGGGATGGCTACACCTTC.

The rearrangement joins TRBV7-3 to TRBJ2-2; 9 positions agree with TRBD1. This CDR3 has 15 amino acids. The trim removed 5 bases at V and 8 bases at J, leaving 9 bases unmatched. The V gene's germline CDR1 is SGHTA and CDR2 FQGTGA. CDR3 in amino acids: CASSHRDRVFGELFF. The CDR3 DNA is TGTGCCAGCAGCCACCGGGACAGGGTTTTTGGGGAGCTGTTTTTT.

There are a few counts of this clone. The chain links TRBV6-5 to TRBJ1-2; maybe TRBD1 (6 bases). The CDR3 length is 13 residues. The V gene's germline CDR1 is MNHEY and CDR2 SVGAGI. V shed 11 bases and J shed 7 bases, with 20 bases lying between them. The CDR3 spells CASRGGHYSGYTF. CDR3 nucleotides: TGTGCCTCCCGCGGGGGACACTATTCTGGCTACACCTTC.

This clone has a handful of counts. In this CDR3 the conserved last residue, phenylalanine or tryptophan, is missing, so a read error is likely. Because the CDR3's place on the DNA is in doubt, the DNA is left out and the CDR3 is given as listed by TCRdb. The genes are TRBV11-1 and TRBJ2-7; no check of the table's D call, TRBD1, against the DNA was made. Germline values: CDR1 SGHAT, CDR2 FQDESV (reference sequence). The CDR3 has 8 residues if both end residues are counted. The CDR3 is CASSFRHL.